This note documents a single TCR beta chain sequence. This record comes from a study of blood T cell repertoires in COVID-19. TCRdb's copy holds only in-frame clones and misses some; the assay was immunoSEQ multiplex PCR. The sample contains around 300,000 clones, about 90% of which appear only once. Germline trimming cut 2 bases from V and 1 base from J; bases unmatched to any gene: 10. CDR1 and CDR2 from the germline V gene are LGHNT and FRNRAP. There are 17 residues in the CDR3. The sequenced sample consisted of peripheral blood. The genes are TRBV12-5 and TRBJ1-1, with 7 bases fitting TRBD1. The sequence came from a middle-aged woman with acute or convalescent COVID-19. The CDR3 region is CASGLRYWDRPNTEAFF. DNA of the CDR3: TGTGCTAGTGGTTTGCGGTATTGGGACAGACCGAACACTGAAGCTTTCTTT.